This T cell receptor beta chain was sequenced during a study of T cells in Graves' hyperthyroidism and ophthalmopathy. Study findings and constraints: It was a median about 6.5 months before onset that the model predicted ophthalmopathy.

V lost 3 bases and J lost 3; bases outside the gene matches: 2. The CDR3 is made up of 12 amino acids. The germline gives CDR1 DFQATT, CDR2 SNEGSKA (reference sequence). PBMCs were collected from an approximately 10 ml volume of fresh peripheral blood. This clonotype was seen at least ten times. Its antigen is not identified. From RNA transcripts, TCR beta CDR3 regions were amplified. RT-PCR in the first round (using the HTBI primer set) targeted the TCR CDR3. TCRdb re-derived calls from the multiplex PCR reads in MiXCR, one entry per CDR3 protein. The sample has approximately 610,000 distinct CDR3 sequences, 15% to 20% seen once; the top ten hold roughly 18%.

This receptor was identified in a woman aged 18-29 years with Graves' hyperthyroidism. V usage is TRBV20-1 and J usage is TRBJ2-7; TRBD1 aligns across 7 bases. Sequenced material: blood. The CDR3 region has the DNA TGCAGTGCTAGCGCAGGGGGCTACGAGCAGTACTTC. This encodes CSASAGGYEQYF.